This T cell receptor beta chain was sequenced during a study of Graves' ophthalmopathy and Graves' hyperthyroidism. In its sample, this clonotype was seen many times. Trimming pared 1 base from V and 6 bases from J, leaving 4 bases between. Germline V lookup: CDR1 MNHNS, CDR2 SASEGT. The CDR3 sequence is 12 residues long. Hyperthyroidism was classified as stable if no ophthalmopathy occurred within 18 months of follow-up. Amplified TCR beta CDR3 regions were obtained using RNA transcripts as template. An opening RT-PCR round employed HTBI primers and preceded a second-round multiplex PCR. Using its own MiXCR run on the multiplex PCR reads, TCRdb lists one record per CDR3 protein. The table includes hundreds of thousands of distinct CDR3 sequences, under 25% detected once.

This TCR was sampled from a woman younger than 30 with stable Graves' hyperthyroidism. The chain joins TRBV6-1 to TRBJ1-5; no definite D call. The material sequenced was peripheral blood. The CDR3 DNA reads TGTGCCAGCAGTGAAGGGGGTCAGCCCCAGCATTTT. It encodes CASSEGGQPQHF.